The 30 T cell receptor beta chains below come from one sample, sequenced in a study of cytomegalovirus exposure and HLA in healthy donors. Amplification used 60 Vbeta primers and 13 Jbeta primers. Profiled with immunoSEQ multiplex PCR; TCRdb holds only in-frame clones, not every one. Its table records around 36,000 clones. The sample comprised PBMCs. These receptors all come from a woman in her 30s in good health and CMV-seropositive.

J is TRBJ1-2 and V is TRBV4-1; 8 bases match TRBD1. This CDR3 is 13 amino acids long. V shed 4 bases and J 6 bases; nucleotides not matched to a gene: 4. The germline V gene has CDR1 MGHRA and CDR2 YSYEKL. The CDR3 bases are TGCGCCAGCAGCCCGACAGGGGCGGATGGCTACACCTTC. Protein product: CASSPTGADGYTF.

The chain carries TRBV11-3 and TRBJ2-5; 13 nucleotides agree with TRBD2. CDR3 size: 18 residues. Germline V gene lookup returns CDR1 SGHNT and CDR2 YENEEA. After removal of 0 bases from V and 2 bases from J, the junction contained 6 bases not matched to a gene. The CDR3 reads CASSLEVATSGGQETQYF. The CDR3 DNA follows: TGTGCCAGCAGCTTAGAGGTGGCGACTAGCGGGGGGCAAGAGACCCAGTACTTC.

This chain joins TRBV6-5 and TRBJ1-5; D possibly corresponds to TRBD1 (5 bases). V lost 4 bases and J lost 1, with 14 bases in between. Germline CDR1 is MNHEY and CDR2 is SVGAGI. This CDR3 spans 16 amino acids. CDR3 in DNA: TGTGCCAGCAGTTCCCACCGCGGGGGGAGCAATCAGCCCCAGCATTTT. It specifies CASSSHRGGSNQPQHF.

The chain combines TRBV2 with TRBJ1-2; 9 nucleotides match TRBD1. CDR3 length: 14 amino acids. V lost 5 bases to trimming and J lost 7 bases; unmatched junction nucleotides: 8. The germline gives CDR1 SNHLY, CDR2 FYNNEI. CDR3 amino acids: CASSQRTGDAGYTF. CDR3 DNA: TGTGCCAGCAGTCAACGGACAGGGGATGCTGGCTACACCTTC.

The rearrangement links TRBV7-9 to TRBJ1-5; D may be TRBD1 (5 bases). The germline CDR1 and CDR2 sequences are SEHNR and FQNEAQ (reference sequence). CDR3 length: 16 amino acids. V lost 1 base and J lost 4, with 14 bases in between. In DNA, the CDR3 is TGTGCCAGCAGCTTAGGTAGGCAGGGTATAAATCAGCCCCAGCATTTT. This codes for CASSLGRQGINQPQHF.

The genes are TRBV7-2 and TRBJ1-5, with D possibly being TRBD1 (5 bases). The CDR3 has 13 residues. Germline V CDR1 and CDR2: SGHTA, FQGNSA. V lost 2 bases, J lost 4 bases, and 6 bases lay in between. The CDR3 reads CASSLRGNQPQHF. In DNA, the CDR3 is TGTGCCAGCAGCTTAAGGGGTAATCAGCCCCAGCATTTT.

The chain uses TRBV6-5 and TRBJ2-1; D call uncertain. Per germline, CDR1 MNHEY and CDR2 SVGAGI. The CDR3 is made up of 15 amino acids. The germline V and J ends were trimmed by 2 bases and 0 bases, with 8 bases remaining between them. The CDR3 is CASSYVPSSYNEQFF. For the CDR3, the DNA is TGTGCCAGCAGTTACGTGCCGAGCTCCTACAATGAGCAGTTCTTC.

CDR3 bases: TGTGCCAGCAGCCCCGGGACAGAGATGGAAGCTTTCTTT. This sequence encodes CASSPGTEMEAFF. This chain connects TRBV2 to TRBJ1-1; 7 bases map to TRBD1. Trimming at V came to 6 bases and at J to 8 bases, leaving 9 bases not matched to a gene. There are 13 residues in the CDR3. Germline CDR1 SNHLY, CDR2 FYNNEI. The full variable domain, rest sourced from reference TRBV2 and TRBJ1-1, is EPEVTQTPSHQVTQMGQEVILRCVPISNHLYFYWYRQILGQKVEFLVSFYNNEISEKSEIFDDQFSVERPDGSNFTLKIRSTKLEDSAMYFCASSPGTEMEAFFGQGTRLTVV.

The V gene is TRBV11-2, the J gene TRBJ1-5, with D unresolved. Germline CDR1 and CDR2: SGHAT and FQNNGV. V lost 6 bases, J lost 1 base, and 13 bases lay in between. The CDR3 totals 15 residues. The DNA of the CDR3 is TGTGCCAGCAGTCGCGGTAGCCTCAGCAATCAGCCCCAGCATTTT. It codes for CASSRGSLSNQPQHF.

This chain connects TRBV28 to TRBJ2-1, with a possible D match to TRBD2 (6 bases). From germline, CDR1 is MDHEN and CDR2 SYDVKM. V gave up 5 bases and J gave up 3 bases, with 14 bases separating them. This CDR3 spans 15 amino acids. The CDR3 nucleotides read TGTGCCAGCAGTGAACCGGGGGAAATCTACAATGAGCAGTTCTTC. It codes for CASSEPGEIYNEQFF. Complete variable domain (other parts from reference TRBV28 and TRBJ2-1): DVKVTQSSRYLVKRTGEKVFLECVQDMDHENMFWYRQDPGLGLRLIYFSYDVKMKEKGDIPEGYSVSREKKERFSLILESASTNQTSMYLCASSEPGEIYNEQFFGPGTRLTVL.

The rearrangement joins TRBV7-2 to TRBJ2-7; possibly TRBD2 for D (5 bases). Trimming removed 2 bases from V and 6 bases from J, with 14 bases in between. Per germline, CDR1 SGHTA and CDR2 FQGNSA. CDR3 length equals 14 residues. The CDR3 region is CASSLTTGNFEQYF. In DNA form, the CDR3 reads TGTGCCAGCAGCTTAACCACGGGAAACTTCGAGCAGTACTTC.

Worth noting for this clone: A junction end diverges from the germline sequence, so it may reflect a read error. CDR3 loop: CASSPQRLGAVTGELFF. CDR3 sequence (DNA): TGTGCTAGCAGCCCTCAGCGTTTGGGGGCCGTAACCGGGGAGCTGTTTTTT. The V and J genes are TRBV7-7 and TRBJ2-2; D is possibly TRBD1 (6 bases). Germline lookup yields CDR1 SSHAT and CDR2 FNYEAQ (reference sequence). This CDR3 spans 17 amino acids.

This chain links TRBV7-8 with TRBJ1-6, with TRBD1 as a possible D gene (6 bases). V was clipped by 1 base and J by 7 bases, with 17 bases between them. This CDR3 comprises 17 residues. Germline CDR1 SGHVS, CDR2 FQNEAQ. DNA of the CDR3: TGTGCCAGCAGCTTAGAGGGCAGGGGAAGGGTGAATTCACCCCTCCACTTT. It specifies CASSLEGRGRVNSPLHF.

The CDR3 loop is CASSLGATEAFF. The DNA of the CDR3 is TGTGCCAGCAGCTTAGGTGCGACTGAAGCTTTCTTT. The rearrangement links TRBV11-2 to TRBJ1-1; D is unclear. Deletions cut 1 base from V and 5 bases from J, with 5 bases between. The CDR3 is made up of 12 amino acids. From germline, CDR1 is SGHAT and CDR2 FQNNGV.

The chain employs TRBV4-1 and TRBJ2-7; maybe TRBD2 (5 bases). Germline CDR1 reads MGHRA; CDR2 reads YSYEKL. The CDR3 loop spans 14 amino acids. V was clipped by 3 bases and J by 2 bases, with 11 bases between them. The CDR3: CASSQEAQPYEQYF. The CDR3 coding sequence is TGCGCCAGCAGCCAGGAGGCCCAACCCTACGAGCAGTACTTC.

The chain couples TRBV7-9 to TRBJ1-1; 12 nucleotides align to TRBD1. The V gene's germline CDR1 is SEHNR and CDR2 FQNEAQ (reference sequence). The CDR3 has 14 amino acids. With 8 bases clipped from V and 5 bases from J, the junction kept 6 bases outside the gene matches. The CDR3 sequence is CASLGDRGRTEAFF. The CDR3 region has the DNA TGTGCCAGCCTCGGGGACAGGGGGCGGACTGAAGCTTTCTTT.

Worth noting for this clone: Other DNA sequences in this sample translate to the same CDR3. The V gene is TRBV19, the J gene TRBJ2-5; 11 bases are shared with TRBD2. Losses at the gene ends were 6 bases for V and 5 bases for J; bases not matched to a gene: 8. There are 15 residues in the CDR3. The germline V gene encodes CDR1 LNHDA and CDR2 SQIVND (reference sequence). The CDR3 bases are TGTGCCAGTAGGCCGACTAGCGGGGTAGCGGAGACCCAGTACTTC. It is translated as CASRPTSGVAETQYF.

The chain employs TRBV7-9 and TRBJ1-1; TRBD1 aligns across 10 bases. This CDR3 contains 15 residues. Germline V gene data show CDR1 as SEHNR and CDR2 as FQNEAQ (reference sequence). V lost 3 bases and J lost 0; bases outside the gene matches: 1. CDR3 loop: CASSLGQGLNTEAFF. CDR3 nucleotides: TGTGCCAGCAGCTTGGGACAGGGGCTGAACACTGAAGCTTTCTTT.

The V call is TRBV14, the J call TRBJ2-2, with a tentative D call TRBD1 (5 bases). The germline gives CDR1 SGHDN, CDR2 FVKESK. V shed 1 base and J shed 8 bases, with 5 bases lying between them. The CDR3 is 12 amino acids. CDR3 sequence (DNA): TGTGCCAGCAGCCAAGGGACAGGGGAGCTGTTTTTT. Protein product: CASSQGTGELFF.

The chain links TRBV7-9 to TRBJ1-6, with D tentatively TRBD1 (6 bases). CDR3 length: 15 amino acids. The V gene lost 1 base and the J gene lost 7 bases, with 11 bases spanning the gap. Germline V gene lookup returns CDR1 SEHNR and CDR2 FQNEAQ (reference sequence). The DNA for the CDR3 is TGTGCCAGCAGCTTAGTGGCAGGGGTAAATTCACCCCTCCACTTT. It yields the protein CASSLVAGVNSPLHF.

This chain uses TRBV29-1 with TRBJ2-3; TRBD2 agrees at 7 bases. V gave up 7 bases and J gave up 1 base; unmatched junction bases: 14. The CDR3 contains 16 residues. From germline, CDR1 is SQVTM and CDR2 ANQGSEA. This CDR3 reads CSALGSAGVGTDTQYF. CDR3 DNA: TGCAGCGCCCTGGGAAGTGCGGGGGTGGGCACAGATACGCAGTATTTT.

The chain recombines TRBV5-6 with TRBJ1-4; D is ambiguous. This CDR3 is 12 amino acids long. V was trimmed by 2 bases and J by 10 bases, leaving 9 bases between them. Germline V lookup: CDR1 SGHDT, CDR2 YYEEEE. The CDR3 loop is CASSLLGVKLFF. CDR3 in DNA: TGTGCCAGCAGCTTACTCGGTGTAAAACTGTTTTTT.

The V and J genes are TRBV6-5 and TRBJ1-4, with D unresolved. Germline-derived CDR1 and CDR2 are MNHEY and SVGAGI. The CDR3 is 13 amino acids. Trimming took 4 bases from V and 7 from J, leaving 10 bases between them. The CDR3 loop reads CASSSPISEKLFF. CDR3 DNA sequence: TGTGCCAGCAGTTCCCCCATCAGTGAAAAACTGTTTTTT.

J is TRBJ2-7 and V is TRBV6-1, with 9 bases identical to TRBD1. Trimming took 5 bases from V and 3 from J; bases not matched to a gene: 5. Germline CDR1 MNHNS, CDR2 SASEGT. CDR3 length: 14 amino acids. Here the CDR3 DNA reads TGTGCCAGCAGTCCGGGACAGGGAGGCTACGAGCAGTACTTC. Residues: CASSPGQGGYEQYF.

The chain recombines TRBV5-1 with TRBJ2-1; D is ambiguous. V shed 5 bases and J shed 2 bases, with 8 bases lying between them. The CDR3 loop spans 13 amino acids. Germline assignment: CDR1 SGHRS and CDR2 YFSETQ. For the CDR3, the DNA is TGCGCCAGCAGTCCGACACCCTACAATGAGCAGTTCTTC. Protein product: CASSPTPYNEQFF.

The CDR3 region has the DNA TGTGCCAGCAGCTTAACTCCAGGGCGGACGGATGGCTACACCTTC. It translates to CASSLTPGRTDGYTF. The rearrangement uses TRBV7-9 and TRBJ1-2; maybe TRBD1 (5 bases). The CDR3 contains 15 residues. Germline CDR1 SEHNR, CDR2 FQNEAQ (reference sequence). Trimming cost V 2 bases and J 6 bases, with 16 bases left between them.

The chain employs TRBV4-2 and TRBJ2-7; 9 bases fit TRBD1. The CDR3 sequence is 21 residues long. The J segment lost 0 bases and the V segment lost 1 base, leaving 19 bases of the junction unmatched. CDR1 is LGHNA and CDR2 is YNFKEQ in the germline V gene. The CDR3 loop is CASSQVRTPLTGGKVSYEQYF. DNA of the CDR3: TGTGCCAGCAGCCAAGTCCGCACTCCCCTGACAGGGGGAAAGGTCTCCTACGAGCAGTACTTC.

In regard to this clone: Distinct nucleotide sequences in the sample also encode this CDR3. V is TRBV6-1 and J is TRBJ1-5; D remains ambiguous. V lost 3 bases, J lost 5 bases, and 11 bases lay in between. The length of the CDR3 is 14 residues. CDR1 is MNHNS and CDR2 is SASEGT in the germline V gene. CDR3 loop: CASSENSPHQPQHF. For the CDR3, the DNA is TGTGCCAGCAGTGAGAACAGTCCCCATCAGCCCCAGCATTTT.

The CDR3 nucleotides are TGTGCCAGCAGCTTAGGCAGCGGGCTAGCGGGGAAAGAGACCCAGTACTTC. Encoded protein: CASSLGSGLAGKETQYF. The rearrangement uses TRBV11-3 and TRBJ2-5; TRBD2 agrees at 9 bases. CDR1 and CDR2 from the germline V gene are SGHNT and YENEEA. With 1 base clipped from V and 3 bases from J, the junction kept 9 bases outside the gene matches. There are 17 residues in the CDR3.

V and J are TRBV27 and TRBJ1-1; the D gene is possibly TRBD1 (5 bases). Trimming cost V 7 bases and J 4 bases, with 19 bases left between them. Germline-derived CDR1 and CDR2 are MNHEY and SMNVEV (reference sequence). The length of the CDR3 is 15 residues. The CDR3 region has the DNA TGTGCCAGCATTAGTTACTCCACAGGTAGCACTGAAGCTTTCTTT. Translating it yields CASISYSTGSTEAFF.